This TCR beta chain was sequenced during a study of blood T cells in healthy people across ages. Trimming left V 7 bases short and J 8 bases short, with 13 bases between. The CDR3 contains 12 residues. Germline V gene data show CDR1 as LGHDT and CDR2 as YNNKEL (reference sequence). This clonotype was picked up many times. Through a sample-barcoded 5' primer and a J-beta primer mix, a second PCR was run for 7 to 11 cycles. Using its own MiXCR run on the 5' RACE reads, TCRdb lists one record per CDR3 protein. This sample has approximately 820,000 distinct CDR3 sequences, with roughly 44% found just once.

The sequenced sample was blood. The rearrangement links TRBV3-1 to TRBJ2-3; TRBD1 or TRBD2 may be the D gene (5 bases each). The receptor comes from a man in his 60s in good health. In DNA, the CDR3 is TGTGCCAGCACCGGGACCACCGGTACGCAGTATTTT. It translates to CASTGTTGTQYF.